The clone carrying this T cell receptor (beta chain) was counted between two and nine times. The antigen is undetermined. Expressed TCRB transcripts were sequenced after all isolated RNA was converted to cDNA. TCRdb's copy holds only in-frame clones and misses some; the assay was immunoSEQ multiplex PCR. The profile shows some 400,000 clones, about 16% of them singletons. Markers CD45RO/CCR7/CD25/CD127/CD95/CD27 served to sort CD4+ naive, central memory, regulatory and stem cell-like memory cells. Without exception, sorted populations had purity beyond 95%. CDR1 and CDR2 from the germline V gene are GTSNPN and SVGIG (reference sequence). The CDR3 extends over 15 amino acids. V was pared by 5 bases and J by 0 bases, with 14 bases between. These data originate in a study of beta chain features in type 1 diabetes. Study-level points and caveats: TCRB rearrangement may or may not be influenced by HLA type; here this remained unresolved. More deletions and fewer insertions at VDJ junctions were found in patients with type 1 diabetes.

Sequencing was carried out using naive CD4+ T cells from blood. This receptor was obtained from a woman aged 18-30 years in good health. The chain joins TRBV30 to TRBJ2-1; D is ambiguous. Here the CDR3 reads CAWVPGWSSYNEQFF. CDR3 in DNA: TGTGCCTGGGTGCCCGGCTGGAGCTCCTACAATGAGCAGTTCTTC.